This T cell receptor beta chain was profiled in a study of cytomegalovirus exposure and HLA in healthy donors. Findings and caveats of the study: Several V segments, TRBV6-2 and TRBV6-3 among them, could not be told apart and were dropped. The classifier reportedly diagnosed cytomegalovirus status with high sensitivity and specificity.

The germline V gene has CDR1 SEHNR and CDR2 FQNEAQ (reference sequence). V lost 3 bases and J 3 bases, leaving 6 bases between the germline ends. The CDR3 length is 13 residues. PCR involved 60 Vbeta and 13 Jbeta primers. Method: immunoSEQ multiplex PCR; TCRdb's copy keeps in-frame clones and lacks some. The sample holds 75,000 to 95,000 clones, around 84% seen once. This clone was detected only a few times. The antigen remains undetermined. This rearrangement joins TRBV7-9 to TRBJ2-1; D perhaps matches TRBD2 (5 bases). Sequencing input: PBMCs. This TCR was recovered from a woman in her forties in good health and CMV-seropositive. Here the CDR3 DNA reads TGTGCCAGCAGCTTCGGGGTCTACAATGAGCAGTTCTTC. It encodes CASSFGVYNEQFF. Based on the CDR3 plus reference TRBV7-9 and TRBJ2-1, the full variable domain is DTGVSQNPRHKITKRGQNVTFRCDPISEHNRLYWYRQTLGQGPEFLTYFQNEAQLEKSRLLSDRFSAERPKGSFSTLEIQRTEQGDSAMYLCASSFGVYNEQFFGPGTRLTVL.